Described below is a single T cell receptor beta chain sequence and its context. No antigen is known for it. Per germline, CDR1 SGHDT and CDR2 YYEEEE. The CDR3 is 16 residues long. V shed 3 bases and J 2 bases; nucleotides not matched to a gene: 9. Clones were read by immunoSEQ multiplex PCR, and TCRdb kept only the in-frame ones, dropping some. This table holds about 1.5 million clones, 95% to 99% found once. This entry is derived from a study of shared clonotypes between healthy human individuals. The study's findings and limits: Sampling covered nothing but blood. Tissue TCR repertoires likely differ from those found in blood. Of the naive CD4 clonotypes, approximately 5% were shared across a few donors. Deeper or shallower sequencing was expected to change how clonotypes are shared among donors.

Specimen: naive CD4+ T cells sorted from blood. The subset here: CD45RA+ positively selected. The rearrangement uses TRBV5-6 and TRBJ2-7; TRBD1 agrees at 9 bases. This sequence originates from a man aged 25 to 45 in good health. The CDR3 DNA is TGTGCCAGCAGCTCCCTCGGGACAGGGTATCCCTACGAGCAGTACTTC. Protein product: CASSSLGTGYPYEQYF.